Sequencing of this TCR beta chain was carried out in a study of blood T cell repertoires in COVID-19 (dated by TCRdb to the early 2020s). For the wider study: Samples covering the acute and convalescent phases of COVID-19 were provided by collaborators in the United States, Italy and Spain. The prospective study material was composed of cDNA or gDNA derived from T cells, B-cell-depleted T cells, or PBMCs. Deeply sampled blood TCRbeta repertoires from subjects exposed to, actively infected with, or recovered from COVID-19 were included in the dataset. The repertoires were made available in a free public database intended to serve as a resource for research on the immune response to SARS-CoV-2. The samples were drawn from two sources: the first 160 participants of the ongoing ImmuneRACE study, and 1,000 to 1,500 subjects contributed by 6 global collaborators. The sample metadata nearly always contained a de-identified subject ID, COVID-19 status, age in years and sex. Where HLA class I and class II types were available, the types were taken from metadata supplied by the sample provider, not from assay-based typing. Summary of the overall study and its limitations: Clinical and demographic metadata were provided uncurated, with the amount varying by source and participant.

CDR1 and CDR2, looked up from the germline V gene, are KGHSH and LQKENI. CDR3 length: 14 amino acids, cysteine to phenylalanine. Only the CDR3 part of the read is kept: 42 bases, read in frame from the first base. For this chain, trimming is 6 bases at the V end and 5 bases at the J end, and the number of junction bases without a gene match is 5. With regard to this clone: Its antigen is not yet known. No quality values exist for individual bases; no much larger clone is one base distant.

TCRbeta CDR3 regions were amplified from genomic DNA using the immunoSEQ Assay, a bias-controlled multiplex PCR. The study's own analysis went as follows. Within the assay, amplification of reference gene primers was used to estimate how many nucleated cells each sample contained. Sequence reads were collapsed and filtered to measure the absolute abundance of every unique TCRbeta CDR3 rearrangement. For each sample, productive Simpson clonality was calculated by taking the square root of Simpson's diversity index across productive rearrangements. What TCRdb holds here is the immuneACCESS table cut down to in-frame rearrangements. Part of the clones is not present; checked against another copy, under half of the missing clones reflect an unresolved V gene, and the others are unexplained. The V and J calls and clone size were taken over from that table, and D and trimming were inferred from the DNA. Recorded for this sample are roughly 97,000 clones; 82% of them occurred a single time. The ten largest clones represent more than 9% of the sample.

Collaborating institutions collected whole blood in K2EDTA tubes following their own protocols. For TCRbeta analysis, collaborators shipped samples in one of three forms: frozen whole blood, isolated PBMCs, or DNA extracted from either of those sample types. This clonotype was obtained from a man aged 65-85 years with acute or convalescent COVID-19. The sequence is built from TRBV18 and TRBJ1-4, with 8 central nucleotides matching TRBD1. Sequenced input: peripheral blood. The bases are TGTGCCAGCTCGGAGGGGACAGGAAATGAAAAACTGTTTTTT. The translation is CASSEGTGNEKLFF.